The 11 T cell receptor beta chains presented below share a single source sample, sequenced in a study of cytotoxic CD8 clonotypes in ibrutinib-treated CLL. Sequencing used immunoSEQ multiplex PCR; TCRdb keeps in-frame clones, though not all of them. Here the sample spans some 350,000 clones, roughly 67% being singletons. The specimen was PBMCs, collected after 36 months of ibrutinib treatment. These receptors were taken from a human donor with chronic lymphocytic leukemia.

V is TRBV7-2 and J is TRBJ1-2, with 8 bases fitting TRBD1. Germline V gene data show CDR1 as SGHTA and CDR2 as FQGNSA. V dropped 5 bases and J dropped 3; count of bases not matched to a gene: 5. CDR3 size: 14 residues. This CDR3 reads CASSPGQGDYGYTF. The CDR3 DNA reads as TGTGCCAGCAGCCCCGGACAGGGAGACTATGGCTACACCTTC.

This clone was counted a few times. This chain uses TRBV7-7 with TRBJ2-2; TRBD2 matches 7 bases. Germline values: CDR1 SSHAT, CDR2 FNYEAQ (reference sequence). After removal of 1 base from V and 5 bases from J, the junction contained 10 bases not matched to a gene. The CDR3 has 17 amino acids. The CDR3 sequence: CASSLEAAGVGTGELFF. Written as DNA, the CDR3 is TGTGCCAGCAGCTTAGAGGCGGCGGGAGTTGGGACCGGGGAGCTGTTTTTT.

The rearrangement joins TRBV14 to TRBJ2-3, with 11 bases aligning to TRBD2. This CDR3 has 15 amino acids. The V gene's germline CDR1 is SGHDN and CDR2 FVKESK. V lost 5 bases to trimming and J lost 6 bases; unmatched junction nucleotides: 7. The CDR3: CASSVTSGKGDTQYF. DNA of the CDR3: TGTGCCAGCAGCGTGACTAGCGGGAAAGGGGATACGCAGTATTTT. Full variable domain (remainder filled in from reference TRBV14 and TRBJ2-3): EAGVTQFPSHSVIEKGQTVTLRCDPISGHDNLYWYRRVMGKEIKFLLHFVKESKQDESGMPNNRFLAERTGGTYSTLKVQPAELEDSGVYFCASSVTSGKGDTQYFGPGTRLTVL.

The chain joins TRBV27 to TRBJ2-7; maybe TRBD2 (6 bases). In germline, CDR1 is MNHEY, CDR2 SMNVEV (reference sequence). The V gene lost 5 bases and the J gene lost 5 bases, with 16 bases spanning the gap. The length of the CDR3 is 14 residues. Here the CDR3 reads CASSPFGGPNEQYF. CDR3 in DNA: TGTGCCAGCAGTCCCTTCGGGGGTCCCAACGAGCAGTACTTC.

Details on this clone: The sample contains more than one DNA sequence encoding this CDR3. The V and J genes are TRBV4-1 and TRBJ2-1; D is undetermined. The germline V and J ends were trimmed by 0 bases and 1 base, with 4 bases remaining between them. The CDR3 length is 14 residues. Germline V gives CDR1 MGHRA, CDR2 YSYEKL. DNA of the CDR3: TGCGCCAGCAGCCAAGATCGTTCCTACAATGAGCAGTTCTTC. It yields the protein CASSQDRSYNEQFF.

The table lists this clone with a few counts. The rearrangement joins TRBV5-1 to TRBJ1-6, with TRBD1 matching over 9 bases. J lost 8 bases, V lost 0 bases, and 3 bases had no gene match. Germline V gives CDR1 SGHRS, CDR2 YFSETQ. This CDR3 is built from 15 residues. The DNA for the CDR3 is TGCGCCAGCAGCTTGGAGGGACAGGGTTATTCACCCCTCCACTTT. Protein product: CASSLEGQGYSPLHF.

This chain connects TRBV12-5 to TRBJ2-7, with D uncertain. The CDR3 has 11 amino acids. Trimming cost V 2 bases and J 2 bases, with 1 base left between them. Germline loops: CDR1 LGHNT, CDR2 FRNRAP. CDR3 in amino acids: CASGLTYEQYF. As DNA, the CDR3 is TGTGCTAGTGGTTTGACCTACGAGCAGTACTTC. The entire variable domain, with the rest obtained from reference TRBV12-5 and TRBJ2-7, is as follows: DARVTQTPRHKVTEMGQEVTMRCQPILGHNTVFWYRQTMMQGLELLAYFRNRAPLDDSGMPKDRFSAEMPDATLATLKIQPSEPRDSAVYFCASGLTYEQYFGPGTRLTVT.

The chain combines TRBV4-1 with TRBJ2-1, with D possibly matching TRBD2 (6 bases). Germline V gives CDR1 MGHRA, CDR2 YSYEKL. There are 14 residues in the CDR3. The V and J ends lost 1 base and 3 bases respectively, with 7 bases between them. CDR3 sequence: CASSQAGDYNEQFF. CDR3 nucleotide sequence: TGCGCCAGCAGCCAAGCGGGGGACTACAATGAGCAGTTCTTC.

The chain combines TRBV27 with TRBJ2-1, with D maybe TRBD2 (5 bases). Germline V lookup: CDR1 MNHEY, CDR2 SMNVEV (reference sequence). CDR3 length: 12 residues. Trimming removed 1 base at V and 8 bases at J, with 6 bases between. DNA for the CDR3: TGTGCCAGCAGTTTATGGGGAGATGAGCAGTTCTTC. Its translation is CASSLWGDEQFF.

This chain connects TRBV15 to TRBJ2-3, with 12 bases identical to TRBD2. J gave up 0 bases and V 3 bases, and 4 bases lay outside the gene matches. The germline V gene has CDR1 LNHNV and CDR2 YYDKDF (reference sequence). The CDR3 is made up of 17 amino acids. CDR3 loop: CATSRILAGGSTDTQYF. The CDR3 coding sequence is TGTGCCACCAGCAGGATCCTAGCGGGAGGGAGCACAGATACGCAGTATTTT.

The chain has TRBV4-3 and TRBJ2-7; tentatively, D is TRBD2 (6 bases). V shed 1 base and J shed 2 bases, with 9 bases lying between them. Per the germline V gene, CDR1 is LGHNA and CDR2 is YSLEER. The CDR3 contains 14 residues. The CDR3 DNA sequence: TGCGCCAGCAGCCAAGGGCGGGGACCCTACGAGCAGTACTTC. Translation gives CASSQGRGPYEQYF.